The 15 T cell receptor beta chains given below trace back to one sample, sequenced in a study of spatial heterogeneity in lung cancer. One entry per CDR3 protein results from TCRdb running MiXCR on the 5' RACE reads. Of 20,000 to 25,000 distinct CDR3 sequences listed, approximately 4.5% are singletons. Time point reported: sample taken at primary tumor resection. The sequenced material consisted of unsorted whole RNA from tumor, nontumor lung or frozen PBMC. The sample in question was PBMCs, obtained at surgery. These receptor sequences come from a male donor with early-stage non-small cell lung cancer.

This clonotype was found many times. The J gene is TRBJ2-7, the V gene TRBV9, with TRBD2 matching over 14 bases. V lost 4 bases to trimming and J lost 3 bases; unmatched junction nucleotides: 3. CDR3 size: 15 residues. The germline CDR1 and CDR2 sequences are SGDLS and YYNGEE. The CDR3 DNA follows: TGTGCCAGCAGCTCGGGGACTAGCGGGGGCTACGAGCAGTACTTC. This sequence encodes CASSSGTSGGYEQYF.

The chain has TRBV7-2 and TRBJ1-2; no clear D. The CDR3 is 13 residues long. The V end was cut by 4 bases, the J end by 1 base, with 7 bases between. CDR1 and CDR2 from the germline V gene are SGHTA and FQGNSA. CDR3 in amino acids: CASSSDGNYGYTF. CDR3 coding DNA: TGTGCCAGCAGCTCGGACGGTAACTATGGCTACACCTTC.

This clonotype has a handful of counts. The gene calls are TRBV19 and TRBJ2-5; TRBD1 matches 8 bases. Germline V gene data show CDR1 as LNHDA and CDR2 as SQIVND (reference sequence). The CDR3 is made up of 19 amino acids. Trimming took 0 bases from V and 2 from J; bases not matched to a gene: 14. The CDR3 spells CASSIDPGQALPRQETQYF. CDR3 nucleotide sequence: TGTGCCAGTAGTATAGACCCGGGACAGGCCCTGCCACGTCAAGAGACCCAGTACTTC.

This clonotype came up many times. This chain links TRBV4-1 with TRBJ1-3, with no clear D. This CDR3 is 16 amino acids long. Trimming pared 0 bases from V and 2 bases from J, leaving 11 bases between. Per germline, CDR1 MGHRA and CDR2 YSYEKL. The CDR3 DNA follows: TGCGCCAGCAGCCAAGAAGGACTAGGCACTGGAAACACCATATATTTT. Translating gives CASSQEGLGTGNTIYF.

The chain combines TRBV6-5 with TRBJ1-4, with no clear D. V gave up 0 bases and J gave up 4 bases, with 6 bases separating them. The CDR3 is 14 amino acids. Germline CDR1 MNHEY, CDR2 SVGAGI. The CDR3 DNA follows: TGTGCCAGCAGTTACTCAGGGTTTAATGAAAAACTGTTTTTT. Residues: CASSYSGFNEKLFF.

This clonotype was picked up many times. CDR3 in amino acids: CASSFKGARETQYF. The CDR3 DNA reads as TGTGCCAGCAGCTTCAAGGGGGCGCGAGAGACCCAGTACTTC. The genes are TRBV7-2 and TRBJ2-5; 7 nucleotides match TRBD1. This CDR3 is built from 14 residues. The germline CDR1 and CDR2 sequences are SGHTA and FQGNSA. V trimming: 3 bases; J trimming: 4 bases; junction bases outside the gene matches: 5.

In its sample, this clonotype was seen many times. The CDR3 DNA reads as TGCAGTGCTTACCGGGCCCAGGGGACTGAAGCTTTCTTT. Encoded protein: CSAYRAQGTEAFF. The V and J genes are TRBV20-1 and TRBJ1-1; D is perhaps TRBD1 (6 bases). The germline gives CDR1 DFQATT, CDR2 SNEGSKA (reference sequence). V lost 5 bases and J 5 bases, leaving 15 bases between the germline ends. The CDR3 sequence is 13 residues long.

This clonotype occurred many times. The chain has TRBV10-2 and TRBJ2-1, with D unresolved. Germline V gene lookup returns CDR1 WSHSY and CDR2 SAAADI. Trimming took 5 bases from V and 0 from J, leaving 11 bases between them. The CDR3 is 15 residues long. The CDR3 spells CASSHTGSSYNEQFF. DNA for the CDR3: TGCGCCAGCAGTCACACGGGTAGCTCCTACAATGAGCAGTTCTTC.

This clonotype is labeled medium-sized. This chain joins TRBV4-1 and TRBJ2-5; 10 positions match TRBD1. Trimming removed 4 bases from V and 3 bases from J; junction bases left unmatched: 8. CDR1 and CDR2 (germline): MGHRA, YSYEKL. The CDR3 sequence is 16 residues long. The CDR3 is CASSLQPGQGEETQYF. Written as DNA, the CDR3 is TGCGCCAGCAGCCTCCAACCTGGACAGGGGGAAGAGACCCAGTACTTC.

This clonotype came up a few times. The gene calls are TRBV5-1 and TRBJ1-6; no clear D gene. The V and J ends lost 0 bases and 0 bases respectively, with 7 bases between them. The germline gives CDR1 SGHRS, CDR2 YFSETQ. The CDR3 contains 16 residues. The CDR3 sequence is CASSLAGSSYNSPLHF. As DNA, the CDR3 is TGCGCCAGCAGCTTGGCCGGGAGCTCCTATAATTCACCCCTCCACTTT.

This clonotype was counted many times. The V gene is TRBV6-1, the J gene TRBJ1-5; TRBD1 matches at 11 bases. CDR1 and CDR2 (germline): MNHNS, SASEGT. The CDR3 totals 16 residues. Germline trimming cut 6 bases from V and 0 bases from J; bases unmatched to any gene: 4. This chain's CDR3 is CASSPGQGVSNQPQHF. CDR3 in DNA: TGTGCCAGCAGCCCGGGACAGGGGGTTAGCAATCAGCCCCAGCATTTT.

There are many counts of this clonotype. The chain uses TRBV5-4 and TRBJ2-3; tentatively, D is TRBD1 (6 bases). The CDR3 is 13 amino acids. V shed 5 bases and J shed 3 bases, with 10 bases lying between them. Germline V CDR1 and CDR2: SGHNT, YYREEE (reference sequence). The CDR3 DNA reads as TGTGCCAGCAGTTCACAGGGTACAGATACGCAGTATTTT. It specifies CASSSQGTDTQYF.

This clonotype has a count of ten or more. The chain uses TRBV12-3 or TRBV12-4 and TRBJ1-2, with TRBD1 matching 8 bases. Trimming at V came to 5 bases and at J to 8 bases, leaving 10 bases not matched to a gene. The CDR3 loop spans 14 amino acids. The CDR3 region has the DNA TGTGCCAGCAGTCCCCGGACAGGGAGGAGCGGCTACACCTTC. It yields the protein CASSPRTGRSGYTF.

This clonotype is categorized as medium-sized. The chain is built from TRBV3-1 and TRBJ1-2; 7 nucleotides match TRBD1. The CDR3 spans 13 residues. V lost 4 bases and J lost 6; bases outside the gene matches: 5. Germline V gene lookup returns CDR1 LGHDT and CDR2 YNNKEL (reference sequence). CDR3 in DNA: TGTGCCAGCAGCCGGACAGGCCCCCATGGCTACACCTTC. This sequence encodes CASSRTGPHGYTF.

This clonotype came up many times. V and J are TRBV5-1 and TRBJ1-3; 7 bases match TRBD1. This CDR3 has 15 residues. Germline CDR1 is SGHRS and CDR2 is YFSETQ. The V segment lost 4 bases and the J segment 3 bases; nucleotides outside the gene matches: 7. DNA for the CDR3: TGCGCCAGCAGCCAATCTACAGGGGATGGAAACACCATATATTTT. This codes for CASSQSTGDGNTIYF.